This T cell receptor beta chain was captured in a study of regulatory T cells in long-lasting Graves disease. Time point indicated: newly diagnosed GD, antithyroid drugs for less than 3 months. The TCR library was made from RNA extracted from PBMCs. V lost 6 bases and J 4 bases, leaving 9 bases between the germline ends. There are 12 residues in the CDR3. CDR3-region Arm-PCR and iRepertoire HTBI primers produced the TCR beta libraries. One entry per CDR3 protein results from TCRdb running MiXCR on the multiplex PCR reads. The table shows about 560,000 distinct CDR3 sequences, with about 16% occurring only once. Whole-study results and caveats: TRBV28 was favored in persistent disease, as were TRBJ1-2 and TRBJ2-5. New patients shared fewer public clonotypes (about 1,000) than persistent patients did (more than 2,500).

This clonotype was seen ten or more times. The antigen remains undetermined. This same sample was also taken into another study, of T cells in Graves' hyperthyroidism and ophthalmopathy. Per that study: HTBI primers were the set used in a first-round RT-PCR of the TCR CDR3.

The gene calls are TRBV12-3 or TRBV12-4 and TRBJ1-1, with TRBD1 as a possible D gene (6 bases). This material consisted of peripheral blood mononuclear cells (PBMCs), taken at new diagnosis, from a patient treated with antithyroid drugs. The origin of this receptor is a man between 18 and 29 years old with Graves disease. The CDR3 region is CASRGAGTEAFF. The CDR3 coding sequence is TGTGCCAGCAGGGGGGCGGGCACTGAAGCTTTCTTT.